This T cell receptor beta chain was retrieved from a study of blood T cell repertoires in COVID-19. This table comes from immunoSEQ multiplex PCR, and its TCRdb copy is limited to in-frame clones, with some not included. This table holds roughly 330,000 clones, 70% to 90% found once. The V end was cut by 5 bases, the J end by 0 bases, with 14 bases between. Germline CDR1 SGHRS, CDR2 YFSETQ. This CDR3 contains 15 residues. This receptor was taken from a man between 18 and 35 years old who had recovered from COVID-19. Material for sequencing was peripheral blood. This rearrangement joins TRBV5-1 to TRBJ1-1; perhaps TRBD1 as D (5 bases). The CDR3 nucleotides are TGCGCCAGCAGTCCCGGGCGGGGGGTGAACACTGAAGCTTTCTTT. Protein sequence: CASSPGRGVNTEAFF.